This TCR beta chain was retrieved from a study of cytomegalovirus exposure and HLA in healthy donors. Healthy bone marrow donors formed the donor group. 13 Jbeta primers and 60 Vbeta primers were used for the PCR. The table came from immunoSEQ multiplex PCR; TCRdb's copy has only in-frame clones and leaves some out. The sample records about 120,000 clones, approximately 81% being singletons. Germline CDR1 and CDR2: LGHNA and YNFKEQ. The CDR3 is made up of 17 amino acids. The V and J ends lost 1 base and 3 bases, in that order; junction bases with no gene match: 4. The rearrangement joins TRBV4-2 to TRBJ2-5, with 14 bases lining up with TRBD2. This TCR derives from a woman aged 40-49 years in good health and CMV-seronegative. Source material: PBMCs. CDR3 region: CASSQGLGLAGEETQYF. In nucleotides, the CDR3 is TGTGCCAGCAGCCAAGGCTTGGGACTAGCGGGAGAAGAGACCCAGTACTTC.